Listed here are 5 T cell receptor beta chains from one sample, sequenced in a study of blood T cell repertoires in COVID-19. TCRdb's table, derived via immunoSEQ multiplex PCR, lists solely in-frame clones and lacks some. In the table there are fewer than 400,000 clones, just over 85% of which are singletons. The specimen was PBMCs or T cells enriched from blood (not recorded which). These receptors originate from a man aged 25-45 years who had recovered from COVID-19.

J is TRBJ1-2 and V is TRBV2; 8 bases agree with TRBD1. The CDR3 has 15 amino acids. V was clipped by 6 bases and J by 4 bases; unmatched bases: 10. Germline-derived CDR1 and CDR2 are SNHLY and FYNNEI. The CDR3 sequence is CASRDRTGPSYGYTF. The CDR3 DNA reads as TGTGCCAGCAGAGACCGGACAGGGCCCTCCTATGGCTACACCTTC.

The V and J genes are TRBV5-1 and TRBJ2-1; D might be TRBD2 (7 bases). V was pared by 4 bases and J by 5 bases, with 19 bases between. There are 16 residues in the CDR3. Per germline, CDR1 SGHRS and CDR2 YFSETQ. CDR3 nucleotides: TGCGCCAGCAGCCCGCCCTTAGGGGGGGCAAACAATGAGCAGTTCTTC. Its protein product is CASSPPLGGANNEQFF.

CDR3 in amino acids: CSVGVLAYTDTQYF. CDR3 DNA sequence: TGCAGCGTTGGGGTGTTAGCATACACAGATACGCAGTATTTT. The V call is TRBV29-1, the J call TRBJ2-3, with no clear D. The germline V gene has CDR1 SQVTM and CDR2 ANQGSEA. This CDR3 spans 14 amino acids. V shed 4 bases and J shed 2 bases, with 13 bases lying between them.

J is TRBJ2-7 and V is TRBV10-2, with TRBD1 identical over 10 bases. The V gene's germline CDR1 is WSHSY and CDR2 SAAADI. This CDR3 has 17 amino acids. The V segment lost 3 bases and the J segment 2 bases; nucleotides outside the gene matches: 10. The CDR3 DNA sequence: TGCGCCAGCAGTGAACACACTGGACAGGGGGGAACCTACGAGCAGTACTTC. This translates into CASSEHTGQGGTYEQYF.

The chain joins TRBV10-3 to TRBJ1-2; D remains unclear. Trimming stripped 0 bases from V and 4 bases from J, with 9 bases between. The CDR3 totals 14 residues. Germline CDR1 is ENHRY and CDR2 is SYGVKD. The CDR3: CAISESEFVYGYTF. DNA for the CDR3: TGTGCCATCAGTGAGTCGGAGTTTGTCTATGGCTACACCTTC.